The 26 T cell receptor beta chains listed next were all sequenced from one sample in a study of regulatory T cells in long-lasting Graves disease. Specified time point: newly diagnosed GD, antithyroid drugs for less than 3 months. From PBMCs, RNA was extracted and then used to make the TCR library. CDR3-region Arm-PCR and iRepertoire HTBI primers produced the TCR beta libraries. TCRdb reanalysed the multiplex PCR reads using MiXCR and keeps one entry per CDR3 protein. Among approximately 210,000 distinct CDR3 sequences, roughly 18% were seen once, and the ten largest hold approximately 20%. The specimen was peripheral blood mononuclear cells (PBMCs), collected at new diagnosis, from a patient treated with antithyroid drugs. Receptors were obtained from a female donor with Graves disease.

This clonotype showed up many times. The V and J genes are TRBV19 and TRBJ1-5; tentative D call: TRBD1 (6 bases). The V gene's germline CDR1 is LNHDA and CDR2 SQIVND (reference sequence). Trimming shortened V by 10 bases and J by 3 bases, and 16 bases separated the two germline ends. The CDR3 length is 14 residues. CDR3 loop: CATKGGQNNQPQHF. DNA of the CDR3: TGTGCCACTAAGGGGGGGCAGAACAATCAGCCCCAGCATTTT.

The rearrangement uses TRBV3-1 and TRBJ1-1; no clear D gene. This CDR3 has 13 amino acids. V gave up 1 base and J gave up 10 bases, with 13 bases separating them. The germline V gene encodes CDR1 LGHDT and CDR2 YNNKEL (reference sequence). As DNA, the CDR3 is TGTGCCAGCAGCCAAGGCAGCTCAGGCGGAGCTTTCTTT. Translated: CASSQGSSGGAFF.

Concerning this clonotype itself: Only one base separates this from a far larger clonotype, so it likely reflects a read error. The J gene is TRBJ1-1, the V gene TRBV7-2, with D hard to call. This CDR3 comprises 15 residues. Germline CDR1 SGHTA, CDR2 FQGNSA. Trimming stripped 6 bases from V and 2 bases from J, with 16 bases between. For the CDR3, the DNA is TGTGCCAGCAGTTTAAGATCCCCCCCTAACACTGAAGCTTTCTTT. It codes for CASSLRSPPNTEAFF.

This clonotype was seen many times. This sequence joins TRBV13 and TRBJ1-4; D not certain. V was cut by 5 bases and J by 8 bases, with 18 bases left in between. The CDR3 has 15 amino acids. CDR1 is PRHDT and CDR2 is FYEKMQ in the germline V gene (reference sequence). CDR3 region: CASSPPDRGGEKLFF. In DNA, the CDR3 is TGTGCCAGCAGCCCCCCTGATCGGGGTGGAGAAAAACTGTTTTTT.

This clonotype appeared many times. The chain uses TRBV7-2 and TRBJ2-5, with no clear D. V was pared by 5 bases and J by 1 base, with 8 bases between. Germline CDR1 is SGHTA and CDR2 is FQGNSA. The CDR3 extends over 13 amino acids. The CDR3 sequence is CASSPVRQETQYF. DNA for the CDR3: TGTGCCAGCAGCCCGGTACGCCAAGAGACCCAGTACTTC. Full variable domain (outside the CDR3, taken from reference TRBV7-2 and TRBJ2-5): GAGVSQSPSNKVTEKGKDVELRCDPISGHTALYWYRQSLGQGLEFLIYFQGNSAPDKSGLPSDRFSAERTGGSVSTLTIQRTQQEDSAVYLCASSPVRQETQYFGPGTRLLVL.

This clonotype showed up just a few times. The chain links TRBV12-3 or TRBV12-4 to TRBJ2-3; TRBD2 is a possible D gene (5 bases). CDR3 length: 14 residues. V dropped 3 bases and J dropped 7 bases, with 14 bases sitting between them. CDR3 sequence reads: CASSFSASRYTQYF. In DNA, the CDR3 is TGTGCCAGCAGTTTCAGTGCTAGCAGGTATACGCAGTATTTT.

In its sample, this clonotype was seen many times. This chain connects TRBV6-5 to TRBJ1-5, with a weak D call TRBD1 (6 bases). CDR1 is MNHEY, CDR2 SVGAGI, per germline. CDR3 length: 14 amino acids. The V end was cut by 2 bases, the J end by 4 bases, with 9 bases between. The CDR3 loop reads CASSYAGTNQPQHF. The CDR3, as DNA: TGTGCCAGCAGTTACGCCGGGACAAATCAGCCCCAGCATTTT.

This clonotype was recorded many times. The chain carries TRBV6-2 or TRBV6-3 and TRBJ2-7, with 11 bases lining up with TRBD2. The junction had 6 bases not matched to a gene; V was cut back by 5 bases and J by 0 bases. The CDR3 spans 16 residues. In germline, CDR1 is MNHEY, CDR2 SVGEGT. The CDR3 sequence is CASSTGTSGGSYEQYF. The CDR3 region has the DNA TGTGCCAGCAGTACCGGGACTAGCGGAGGCTCCTACGAGCAGTACTTC.

DNA for the CDR3: TGTGCCAGCAGCTTAGTGGGGTACACCGGGGAGCTGTTTTTT. Protein sequence: CASSLVGYTGELFF. V and J are TRBV11-3 and TRBJ2-2; D ambiguous. This CDR3 is built from 14 residues. V shed 1 base and J shed 3 bases, with 6 bases lying between them. Germline V lookup: CDR1 SGHNT, CDR2 YENEEA.

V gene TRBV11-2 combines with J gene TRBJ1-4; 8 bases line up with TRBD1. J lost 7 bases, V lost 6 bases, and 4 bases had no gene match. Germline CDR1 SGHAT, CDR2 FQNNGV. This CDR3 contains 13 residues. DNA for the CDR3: TGTGCCAGCAGTGTTGACAGGGGTGAAAAACTGTTTTTT. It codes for CASSVDRGEKLFF.

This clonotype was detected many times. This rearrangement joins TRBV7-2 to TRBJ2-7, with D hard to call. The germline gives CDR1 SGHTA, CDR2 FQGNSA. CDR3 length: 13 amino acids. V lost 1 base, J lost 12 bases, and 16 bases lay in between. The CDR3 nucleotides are TGTGCCAGCAGCTTAGGGAACCTTGGGGATCTGTACTTC. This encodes CASSLGNLGDLYF.

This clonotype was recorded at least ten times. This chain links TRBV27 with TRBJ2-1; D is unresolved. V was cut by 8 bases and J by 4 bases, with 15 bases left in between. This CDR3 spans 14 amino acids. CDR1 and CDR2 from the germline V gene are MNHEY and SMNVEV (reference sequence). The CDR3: CASSAGQEYNEQFF. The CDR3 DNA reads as TGTGCCAGCTCCGCTGGTCAGGAGTACAATGAGCAGTTCTTC.

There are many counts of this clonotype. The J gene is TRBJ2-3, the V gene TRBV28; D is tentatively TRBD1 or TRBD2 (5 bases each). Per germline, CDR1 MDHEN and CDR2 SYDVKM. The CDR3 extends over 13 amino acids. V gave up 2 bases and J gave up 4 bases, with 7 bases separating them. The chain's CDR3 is CASSLGGSDTQYF. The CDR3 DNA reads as TGTGCCAGCAGTTTAGGGGGATCAGATACGCAGTATTTT.

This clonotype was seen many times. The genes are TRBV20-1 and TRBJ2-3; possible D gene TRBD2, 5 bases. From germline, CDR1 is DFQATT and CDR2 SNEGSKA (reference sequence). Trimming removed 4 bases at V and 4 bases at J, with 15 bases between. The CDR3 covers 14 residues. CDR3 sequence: CSATRTGMADTQYF. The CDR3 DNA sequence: TGCAGTGCTACCAGGACGGGGATGGCAGATACGCAGTATTTT.

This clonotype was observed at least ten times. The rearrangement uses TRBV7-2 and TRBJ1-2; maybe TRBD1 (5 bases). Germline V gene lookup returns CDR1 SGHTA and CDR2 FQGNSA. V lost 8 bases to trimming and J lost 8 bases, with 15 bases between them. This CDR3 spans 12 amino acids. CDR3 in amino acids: CASRRVMEGYTF. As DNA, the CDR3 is TGTGCCAGCCGCAGGGTTATGGAAGGCTACACCTTC.

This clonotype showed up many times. CDR3 loop: CASSRLGQLTEAFF. CDR3 in DNA: TGTGCCAGCAGCCGTTTGGGACAGCTCACTGAAGCTTTCTTT. This sequence joins TRBV9 and TRBJ1-1, with TRBD1 identical over 7 bases. J gave up 4 bases and V 4 bases, and 7 bases lay outside the gene matches. The length of the CDR3 is 14 residues. CDR1 is SGDLS, CDR2 YYNGEE, per germline.

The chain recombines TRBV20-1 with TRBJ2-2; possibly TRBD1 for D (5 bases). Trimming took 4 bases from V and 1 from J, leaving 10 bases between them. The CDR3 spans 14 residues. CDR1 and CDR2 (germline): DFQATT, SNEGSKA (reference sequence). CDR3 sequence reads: CSATRTLNTGELFF. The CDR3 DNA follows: TGCAGTGCTACACGGACATTGAACACCGGGGAGCTGTTTTTT.

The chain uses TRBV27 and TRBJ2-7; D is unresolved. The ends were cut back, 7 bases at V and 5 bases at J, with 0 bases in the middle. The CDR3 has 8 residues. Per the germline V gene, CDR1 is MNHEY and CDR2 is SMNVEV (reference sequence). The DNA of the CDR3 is TGTGCCAGCAACGAGCAGTACTTC. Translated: CASNEQYF.

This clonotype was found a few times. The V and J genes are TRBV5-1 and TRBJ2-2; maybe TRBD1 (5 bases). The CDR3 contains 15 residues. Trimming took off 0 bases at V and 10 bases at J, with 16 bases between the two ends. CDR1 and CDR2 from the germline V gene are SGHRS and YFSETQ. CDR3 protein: CASSLGDRLMQELFF. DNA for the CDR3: TGCGCCAGCAGCTTGGGTGACAGATTAATGCAGGAGCTGTTTTTT. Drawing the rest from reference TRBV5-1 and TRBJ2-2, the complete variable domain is KAGVTQTPRYLIKTRGQQVTLSCSPISGHRSVSWYQQTPGQGLQFLFEYFSETQRNKGNFPGRFSGRQFSNSRSEMNVSTLELGDSALYLCASSLGDRLMQELFFGEGSRLTVL.

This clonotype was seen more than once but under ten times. The CDR3 coding sequence is TGCAGTGCTAGAATGGGAGGCCAGCTCTCCTACGAGCAGTACTTC. Its protein product is CSARMGGQLSYEQYF. The chain is built from TRBV20-1 and TRBJ2-7; the D gene is possibly TRBD2 (6 bases). Trimming pared 2 bases from V and 0 bases from J, leaving 14 bases between. The CDR3 totals 15 residues. Germline V CDR1 and CDR2: DFQATT, SNEGSKA (reference sequence).

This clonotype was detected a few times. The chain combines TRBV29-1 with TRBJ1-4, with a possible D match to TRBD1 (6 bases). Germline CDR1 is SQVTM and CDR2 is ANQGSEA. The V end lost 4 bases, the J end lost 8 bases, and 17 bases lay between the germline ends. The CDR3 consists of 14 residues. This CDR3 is CSVGGARQREKLFF. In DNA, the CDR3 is TGCAGCGTTGGGGGGGCTCGCCAGAGGGAAAAACTGTTTTTT.

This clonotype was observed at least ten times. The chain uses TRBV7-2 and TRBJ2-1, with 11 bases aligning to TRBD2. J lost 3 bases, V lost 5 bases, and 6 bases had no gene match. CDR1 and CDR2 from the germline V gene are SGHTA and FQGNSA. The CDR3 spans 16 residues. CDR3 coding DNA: TGTGCCAGCAGCAACACGCTAGCGGGAGGCTACAATGAGCAGTTCTTC. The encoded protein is CASSNTLAGGYNEQFF.

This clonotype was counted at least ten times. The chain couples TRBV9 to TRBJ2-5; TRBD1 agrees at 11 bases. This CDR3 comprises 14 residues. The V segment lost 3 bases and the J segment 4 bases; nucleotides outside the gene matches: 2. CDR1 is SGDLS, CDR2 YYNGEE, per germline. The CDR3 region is CASSGDRGSETQYF. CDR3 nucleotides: TGTGCCAGCAGCGGGGACAGGGGGTCAGAGACCCAGTACTTC.

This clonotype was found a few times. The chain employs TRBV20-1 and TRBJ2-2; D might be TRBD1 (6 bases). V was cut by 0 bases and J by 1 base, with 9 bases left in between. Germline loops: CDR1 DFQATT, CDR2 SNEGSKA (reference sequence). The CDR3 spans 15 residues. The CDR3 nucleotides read TGCAGTGCTAGAGATGCCAGGGGGAACACCGGGGAGCTGTTTTTT. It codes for CSARDARGNTGELFF.

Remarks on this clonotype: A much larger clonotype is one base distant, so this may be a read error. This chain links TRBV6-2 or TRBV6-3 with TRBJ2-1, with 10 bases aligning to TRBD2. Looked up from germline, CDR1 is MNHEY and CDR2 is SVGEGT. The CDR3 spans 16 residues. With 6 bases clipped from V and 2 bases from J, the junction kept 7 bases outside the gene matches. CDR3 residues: CASRKGTSETYNEQFF. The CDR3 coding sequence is TGTGCCAGCAGAAAGGGGACTAGCGAGACCTACAATGAGCAGTTCTTC.

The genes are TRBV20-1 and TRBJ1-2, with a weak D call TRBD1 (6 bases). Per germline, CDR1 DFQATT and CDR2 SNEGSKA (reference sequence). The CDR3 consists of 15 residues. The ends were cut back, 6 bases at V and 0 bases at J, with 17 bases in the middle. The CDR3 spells CSAPKGGLANYGYTF. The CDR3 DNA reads TGCAGTGCACCGAAAGGGGGTTTAGCTAACTATGGCTACACCTTC.